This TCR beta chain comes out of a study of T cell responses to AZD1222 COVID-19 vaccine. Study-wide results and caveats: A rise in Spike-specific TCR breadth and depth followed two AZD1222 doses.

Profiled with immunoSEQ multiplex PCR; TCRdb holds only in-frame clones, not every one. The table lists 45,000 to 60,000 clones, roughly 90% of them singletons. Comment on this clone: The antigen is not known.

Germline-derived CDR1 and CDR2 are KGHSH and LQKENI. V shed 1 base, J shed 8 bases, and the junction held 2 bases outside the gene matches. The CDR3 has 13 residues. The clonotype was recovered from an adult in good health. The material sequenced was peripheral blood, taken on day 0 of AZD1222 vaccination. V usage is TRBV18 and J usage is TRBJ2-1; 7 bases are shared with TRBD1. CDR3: CASSPRQGDEQFF. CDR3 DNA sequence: TGTGCCAGCTCACCACGGCAGGGGGATGAGCAGTTCTTC.